This TCR beta chain was profiled in a study of lymphopenia after photon versus proton radiotherapy. The study, taken as a whole, reports: Photon-treated patients lost naive T cells and TCR diversity; proton-treated stayed stable. After lymphocyte nadir, photon-treated repertoires showed oligoclonal expansion, especially CD8+ Temra. Survival link was tested only in deceased patients; proton benefit remains a possibility.

As regards this clone: Its target is unknown.

Libraries were prepared by immunoSEQ multiplex PCR; TCRdb keeps only in-frame clonotypes and omits some of them. There are around 4,200 clones in the sample; about 67% occur only once, and approximately 50% lies in the top ten. Trimming removed 0 bases from V and 8 bases from J; junction bases left unmatched: 5. This CDR3 has 14 residues. In germline, CDR1 is SGHRS, CDR2 YFSETQ. The clonotype originates from a man older than 75 with esophageal cancer. This chain joins TRBV5-1 and TRBJ2-1; 7 nucleotides agree with TRBD1. Sequenced material: peripheral blood, taken from a patient treated with proton-based radiotherapy. The CDR3: CASSLGQGGDEQFF. CDR3 in DNA: TGCGCCAGCAGCTTGGGACAGGGTGGGGATGAGCAGTTCTTC.